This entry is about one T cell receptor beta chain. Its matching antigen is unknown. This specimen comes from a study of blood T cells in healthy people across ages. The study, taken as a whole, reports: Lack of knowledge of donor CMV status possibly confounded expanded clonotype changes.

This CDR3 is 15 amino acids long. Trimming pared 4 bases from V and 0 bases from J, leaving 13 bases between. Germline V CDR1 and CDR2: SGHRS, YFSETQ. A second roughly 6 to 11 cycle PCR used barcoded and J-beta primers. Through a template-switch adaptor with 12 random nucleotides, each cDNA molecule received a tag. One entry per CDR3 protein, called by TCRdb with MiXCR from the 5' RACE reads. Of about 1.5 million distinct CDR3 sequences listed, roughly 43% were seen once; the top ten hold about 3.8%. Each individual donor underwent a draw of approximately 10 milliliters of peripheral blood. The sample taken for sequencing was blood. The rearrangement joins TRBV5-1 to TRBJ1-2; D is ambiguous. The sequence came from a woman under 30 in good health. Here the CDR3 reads CASSPDGNPNYGYTF. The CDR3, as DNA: TGCGCCAGCAGCCCAGACGGGAATCCTAACTATGGCTACACCTTC.